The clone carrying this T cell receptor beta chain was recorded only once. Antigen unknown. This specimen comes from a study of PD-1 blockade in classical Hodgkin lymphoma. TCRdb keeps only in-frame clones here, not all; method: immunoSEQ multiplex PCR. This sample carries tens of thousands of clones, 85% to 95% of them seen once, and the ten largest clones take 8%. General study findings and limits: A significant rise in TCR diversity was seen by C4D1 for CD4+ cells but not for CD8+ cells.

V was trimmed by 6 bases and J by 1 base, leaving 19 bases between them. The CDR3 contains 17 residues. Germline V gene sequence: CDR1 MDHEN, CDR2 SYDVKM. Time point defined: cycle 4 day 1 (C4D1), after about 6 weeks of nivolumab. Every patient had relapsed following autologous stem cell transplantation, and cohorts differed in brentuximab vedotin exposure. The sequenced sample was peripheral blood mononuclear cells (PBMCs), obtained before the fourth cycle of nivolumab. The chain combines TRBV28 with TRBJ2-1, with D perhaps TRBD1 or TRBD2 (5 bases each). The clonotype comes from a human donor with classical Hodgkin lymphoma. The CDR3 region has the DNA TGTGCCAGCAGCCTCACAACCGGGACGGGTTCCTACAATGAGCAGTTCTTC. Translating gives CASSLTTGTGSYNEQFF.